This T cell receptor (beta chain) was sequenced during a study of Ad26.COV2.S vaccination and SARS-CoV-2 variants (dated by TCRdb to the early 2020s). With respect to the entire study: Vaccine-arm donors were drawn from COV1001, a multicentre, randomized, double-blind, placebo-controlled phase I-IIa trial of Ad26.COV2.S in healthy adults. Ad26.COV2.S was administered intramuscularly at a dose of 5x10^10 or 1x10^11 viral particles, either as one shot or as two shots given 56 days apart. Sequencing of the TCRbeta repertoire served to evaluate the specificity and breadth of SARS-CoV-2-reactive T cell receptors following Ad26.COV2.S vaccination. A total of approximately 30 samples were included in the TCR-sequenced set, comprising some 20 Ad26.COV2.S vaccine recipients, 5 placebo recipients and 8 SARS-CoV-2 convalescent individuals. Participants in the trial were split at random into five groups of five each, receiving low-dose or high-dose Ad26.COV2.S once or twice, or else placebo on both occasions. Blinding of investigators to trial group allocation was maintained during experiments and outcome assessment. Study-wide conclusions, independent of this receptor: The authors noted that total T cell responses may have been underestimated by the TCR breadth and depth analyses. The study was not powered to compare responses between vaccine doses or regimens. After vaccination, spike-specific CD8+ and CD4+ T cell responses were reported to show substantial breadth. Vaccine and placebo recipients had similar non-spike TCR breadth, a finding consistent with the vaccine containing only spike. Compared with placebo recipients, Ad26.COV2.S recipients showed higher spike-specific TCR breadth (P = 0.0014).

The immunoSEQ Assay was the method used to sequence TCRbeta CDR3 regions. After extraction, genomic DNA underwent amplification by bias-controlled multiplex PCR, followed by high-throughput sequencing. The published analysis was carried out like this. To quantify the absolute abundance of every unique TCRbeta CDR3 region, sequences were collapsed and filtered. T cell fraction was estimated by normalization of TCRbeta template counts to usable DNA, with usable DNA being measured through amplification of reference genes present in all nucleated cells. Repertoire TCRs were annotated as SARS-CoV-2-specific by exact matching of V gene, CDR3 amino acid sequence and J gene to a known reactive TCR set. MIRA supplied the reference SARS-CoV-2 TCR set, which was filtered for enrichment in COVID-19-positive ImmuneCODE repertoires so that public or cross-reactive TCRs were removed. Drawing on the MIRA antigens, annotated TCRs were analysed further at the level of specific ORF or position within ORF. Depth was the summed frequency of annotated unique rearrangements, while breadth was defined as annotated unique rearrangements over total unique productive rearrangements. Group comparisons of TCR breadth used two-sided Wilcoxon rank-sum tests. Imported from immuneACCESS, the table was reduced by TCRdb to in-frame sequences with V and J called. These copies leave out some clones; in studies compared against another copy, an unresolved V gene accounts for under half, and the cause of the remainder is not known. The V and J calls and clone size are taken from that table; D and trimming were inferred from the DNA. This sample lists 430,000 or so clones; over 75% were detected once. Together, the top ten hold 12% of the sample.

From the cysteine up to the phenylalanine, the CDR3 has a length of 14 residues. Only the CDR3 portion is preserved as DNA: 42 bases, with reading frame beginning at the first base. The CDR1 and CDR2 encoded by the germline V gene are MDHEN and SYDVKM. Trimming leaves V shorter by 6 bases and J shorter by 3 bases, with the junction holding 6 bases beyond the gene matches. A remark on this clone: Its antigen target is currently unknown. Base quality data are lacking; no much larger clone is found one base away.

The meaning of the sample's treatment or condition label: around 19 received Ad26.COV2.S at low or high dose, single or two shots; a few received placebo; per-sample allocation not given. For vaccine and placebo recipients, the sequenced repertoires came from samples collected on day 63 after the first injection. In Cohort 1b, about two dozen adults aged 18-55 years were enrolled at a single site in Boston, USA, between 29 July and 7 August 2020. Ad26.COV2.S was a replication-incompetent adenovirus type 26 vector that expressed a prefusion-stabilized SARS-CoV-2 spike protein derived from the original Wuhan strain.

The TCR was taken from a person aged 18 to 65 who received the Ad26.COV2.S COVID-19 vaccine or a placebo. The source material was peripheral blood, sampled in a trial of Ad26.COV2.S vaccine versus placebo. Recombination connected TRBV28 to TRBJ2-7; TRBD1 fits 9 bases in the junction. The CDR3 reads as follows: CASSMGGQGYEQYF. The bases are TGTGCCAGCAGCATGGGGGGACAGGGCTACGAGCAGTACTTC.